Following are 17 T cell receptor beta chains from one sample sequenced in a study of CXCR3-negative and CXCR3-positive naive CD8 T cells. No antigen is known for these receptors. General observations from the study: CXCR3-positive naive cells had more hydrophobic TRB CDR3s than CXCR3-negative naive cells.

All TRB cDNA libraries came from 5' RACE performed with UMI labels. TCRdb re-called the 5' RACE reads; one entry per CDR3 protein, DNA not given. The sample has some 140,000 distinct CDR3 sequences. Sequenced input: naive CXCR3+ CD8+ T cells from blood. Subset defined: CD45RO-CCR7+CD27+CD95- naive CD8+ T cells expressing CXCR3 (TNR3+). These receptors originate from a human donor in good health. Some clones in this sample may be carry-over from other donors' samples.

The rearrangement uses TRBV28 and TRBJ2-5; TCRdb's assignment of TRBD1 cannot be checked, as there is no DNA. Germline lookup yields CDR1 MDHEN and CDR2 SYDVKM. The CDR3 is made up of 13 amino acids. This chain's CDR3 is CASNPDRLETQYF.

The chain is built from TRBV7-9 and TRBJ2-7. This CDR3 comprises 14 residues. Germline CDR1 SEHNR, CDR2 FQNEAQ (reference sequence). The CDR3 reads CASSPWSGSYEQYF.

This chain uses TRBV10-2 with TRBJ2-7; the TRBD1 assignment by TCRdb is unverifiable without DNA. CDR3 size: 13 residues. Looked up from germline, CDR1 is WSHSY and CDR2 is SAAADI. CDR3 loop: CASSELSSYEQYF.

The genes are TRBV6-5 and TRBJ1-5. The CDR3 is 13 residues long. The germline gives CDR1 MNHEY, CDR2 SVGAGI. CDR3: CASSSLAAQPQHF.

The rearrangement uses TRBV5-1 and TRBJ2-1. CDR3 length: 15 amino acids. Germline values: CDR1 SGHRS, CDR2 YFSETQ. Here the CDR3 reads CASSLAADFYNEQFF. Combining the CDR3 with reference TRBV5-1 and TRBJ2-1 gives the whole variable domain KAGVTQTPRYLIKTRGQQVTLSCSPISGHRSVSWYQQTPGQGLQFLFEYFSETQRNKGNFPGRFSGRQFSNSRSEMNVSTLELGDSALYLCASSLAADFYNEQFFGPGTRLTVL.

The chain recombines TRBV27 with TRBJ2-7; TCRdb proposes TRBD1, but this gene call is untestable without DNA. CDR1 and CDR2 from the germline V gene are MNHEY and SMNVEV (reference sequence). The CDR3 totals 13 residues. CDR3 region: CASSASEGAEQYF.

The chain uses TRBV15 and TRBJ2-1; TCRdb proposes TRBD2, but this gene call is untestable without DNA. The germline V gene encodes CDR1 LNHNV and CDR2 YYDKDF (reference sequence). This CDR3 region has 13 residues. CDR3 residues: CATSSGRSNEQFF.

This chain links TRBV20-1 with TRBJ2-7. Germline CDR1 DFQATT, CDR2 SNEGSKA (reference sequence). The CDR3 length is 13 residues. The CDR3: CSASKAGSYEQYF.

V and J are TRBV29-1 and TRBJ2-1; the TCRdb D gene call, TRBD2, has no DNA to confirm it. In germline, CDR1 is SQVTM, CDR2 ANQGSEA. CDR3 length: 16 amino acids. This CDR3 reads CSVVPLREGLRNEQFF.

CDR3: CASTMGYNEQFF. The chain couples TRBV19 to TRBJ2-1. The CDR3 contains 12 residues. Germline CDR1 and CDR2: LNHDA and SQIVND (reference sequence).

V usage is TRBV9 and J usage is TRBJ2-7; absent DNA, TCRdb's TRBD2 call cannot be checked. CDR1 and CDR2 (germline): SGDLS, YYNGEE. CDR3 length: 15 amino acids. CDR3: CASSVSPGTYYEQYF.

The chain has TRBV6-6 and TRBJ2-7; the TRBD1 assignment by TCRdb is unverifiable without DNA. From germline, CDR1 is MNHNY and CDR2 SVGAGI (reference sequence). This CDR3 comprises 17 residues. The CDR3 is CASSYPTPGTGVYEQYF.

The chain joins TRBV6-6 to TRBJ1-1. The length of the CDR3 is 14 residues. Germline loops: CDR1 MNHNY, CDR2 SVGAGI (reference sequence). The CDR3 spells CASSVTPGDSEAFF.

The chain employs TRBV20-1 and TRBJ1-2; the D call of TRBD1 rests on TCRdb alone, since no DNA is present to check it. From germline, CDR1 is DFQATT and CDR2 SNEGSKA (reference sequence). The CDR3 is 15 residues long. CDR3 loop: CSARTGTGAGGGYTF.

The chain couples TRBV4-1 to TRBJ2-1; the D call of TRBD2 rests on TCRdb alone, since no DNA is present to check it. CDR1 MGHRA and CDR2 YSYEKL come from the germline V gene. This CDR3 is built from 17 residues. Here the CDR3 reads CASSQGTSGRDYNEQFF.

The chain carries TRBV4-1 and TRBJ1-2; TCRdb outputs TRBD1, but without DNA this stays unchecked. CDR1 and CDR2 from the germline V gene are MGHRA and YSYEKL. This CDR3 comprises 17 residues. The CDR3 sequence: CASSQEIGNRGREGYTF.

The V and J genes are TRBV12-3 or TRBV12-4 and TRBJ2-1; checking the TCRdb D call of TRBD2 is not possible without DNA. The length of the CDR3 is 15 residues. This chain's CDR3 is CASPPPGASFNEQFF.